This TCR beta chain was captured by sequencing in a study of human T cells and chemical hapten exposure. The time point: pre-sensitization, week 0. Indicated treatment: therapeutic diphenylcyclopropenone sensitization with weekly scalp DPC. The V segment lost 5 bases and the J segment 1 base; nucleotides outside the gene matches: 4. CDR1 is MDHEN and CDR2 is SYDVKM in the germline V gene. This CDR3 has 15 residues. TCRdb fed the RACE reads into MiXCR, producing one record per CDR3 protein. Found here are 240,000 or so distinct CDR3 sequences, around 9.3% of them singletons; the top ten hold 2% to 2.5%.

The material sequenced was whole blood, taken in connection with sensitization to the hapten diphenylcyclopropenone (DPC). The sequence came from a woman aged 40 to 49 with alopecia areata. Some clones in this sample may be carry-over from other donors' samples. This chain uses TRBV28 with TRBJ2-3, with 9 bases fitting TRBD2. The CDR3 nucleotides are TGTGCCAGCAGTCCCTCTAGCGGGGGCACAGATACGCAGTATTTT. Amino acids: CASSPSSGGTDTQYF. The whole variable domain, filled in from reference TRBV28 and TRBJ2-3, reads DVKVTQSSRYLVKRTGEKVFLECVQDMDHENMFWYRQDPGLGLRLIYFSYDVKMKEKGDIPEGYSVSREKKERFSLILESASTNQTSMYLCASSPSSGGTDTQYFGPGTRLTVL.